These 8 T cell receptor beta chains share one sample of origin, sequenced in a study of circulating and synovial CD4+ cells in juvenile arthritis (TCRdb year 2014). Library preparation employed the immunoSEQ multiplex PCR assay. The table was pulled from immuneACCESS by TCRdb, which kept in-frame rearrangements only. Such tables lose some clones; where checked, under half of the loss comes from unresolved V genes, and the rest has no known cause. The sample records fewer than 35,000 clones, just under 97% of which are singletons. Jointly, the top ten make up 0.15% to 0.2% of the sample. Sequencing was done on a sample of CD4+ T cells from blood. The receptor source for this set is a human donor with juvenile idiopathic arthritis.

This clone appeared a few times. The DNA for the CDR3 is TGTGCCAGAAGCTTTCGTCGGGACAGGGACTCTGGAAACACCATATATTTT. Its protein product is CARSFRRDRDSGNTIYF. The V call is TRBV5-3, the J call TRBJ1-3, with 9 bases matching TRBD1. TRBV5-3 is an ORF for which the function is uncertain. The CDR3 is 17 residues long. Germline trimming cut 2 bases from V and 0 bases from J; bases unmatched to any gene: 6.

V is TRBV10-1 and J is TRBJ2-7, with TRBD2 matching 9 bases. The CDR3 loop spans 14 amino acids. The ends lost 3 bases at V and 4 bases at J; junction bases unmatched: 4. CDR1 is WNHNN and CDR2 is SYGVQD in the germline V gene (reference sequence). The CDR3, as DNA: TGCGCCAGCAGTGATTCTAGCGGGATGTACGAGCAGTACTTC. As protein: CASSDSSGMYEQYF.

This chain links TRBV5-1 with TRBJ2-1, with 7 bases aligning to TRBD2. This CDR3 is built from 16 residues. Looked up from germline, CDR1 is SGHRS and CDR2 is YFSETQ. Trimming removed 0 bases from V and 6 bases from J; junction bases left unmatched: 9. In nucleotides, the CDR3 is TGCGCCAGCAGCTTGGCCGGTGGGGAGGGATCCAATGAGCAGTTCTTC. Protein: CASSLAGGEGSNEQFF.

This sequence joins TRBV30 and TRBJ2-3; weak D call: TRBD2 (5 bases). Trimming removed 5 bases at V and 5 bases at J, with 11 bases between. The germline gives CDR1 GTSNPN, CDR2 SVGIG (reference sequence). The CDR3 has 12 residues. The chain's CDR3 is CAWGLNRDTQYF. The CDR3 DNA follows: TGTGCCTGGGGACTGAACCGAGATACGCAGTATTTT.

This clone came up once. The rearrangement links TRBV1 to TRBJ2-5; the table's D call, TRBD2, has no DNA check behind it. TRBV1 is a documented pseudogene. The CDR3 extends over 19 amino acids. This chain's CDR3 is CTSTTEGTSGGGDQETQYF. The CDR3 DNA sequence: TGCACCAGCACCACCGAGGGGACTAGCGGGGGAGGGGACCAAGAGACCCAGTACTTC.

On this clone itself: The same CDR3 also results from other DNA sequences found in this sample. The CDR3 bases are TGTGCCTGGAGTGTGACTAGCGGAGCCTACGAGCAGTACTTC. It codes for CAWSVTSGAYEQYF. V is TRBV30 and J is TRBJ2-7, with 9 bases lining up with TRBD2. V dropped 0 bases and J dropped 2; count of bases not matched to a gene: 2. Germline CDR1 is GTSNPN and CDR2 is SVGIG (reference sequence). CDR3 length: 14 residues.

The V and J genes are TRBV5-4 and TRBJ2-3, with 9 bases matching TRBD2. The V segment lost 4 bases and the J segment 7 bases; nucleotides outside the gene matches: 13. Germline values: CDR1 SGHNT, CDR2 YYREEE (reference sequence). The CDR3 length is 16 residues. The CDR3 DNA follows: TGTGCCAGCAGCCCGAGGGGGCGGGAGGGTCAAAATACGCAGTATTTT. Protein: CASSPRGREGQNTQYF. Full variable domain (missing parts from reference TRBV5-4 and TRBJ2-3): ETGVTQSPTHLIKTRGQQVTLRCSSQSGHNTVSWYQQALGQGPQFIFQYYREEENGRGNFPPRFSGLQFPNYSSELNVNALELDDSALYLCASSPRGREGQNTQYFGPGTRLTVL.

The V gene is TRBV27, the J gene TRBJ1-1, with 7 bases identical to TRBD1. The germline V gene has CDR1 MNHEY and CDR2 SMNVEV (reference sequence). The V segment lost 6 bases and the J segment 6 bases; nucleotides outside the gene matches: 7. CDR3 size: 13 residues. The chain's CDR3 is CASSLPGGAEAFF. The CDR3 nucleotides read TGTGCCAGCAGCCTTCCAGGGGGTGCTGAAGCTTTCTTT.